These 10 T cell receptor beta chains share one sample of origin, sequenced in a study of human T cells and chemical hapten exposure. Time point meaning: pre-sensitization, week 0. Treatment indicated: therapeutic diphenylcyclopropenone sensitization with weekly scalp DPC. TCRdb re-derived calls from the RACE reads in MiXCR, one entry per CDR3 protein. The sample gives some 45,000 distinct CDR3 sequences, around 11% of which show up once; over 5.5% is in the top ten. The source was whole blood, collected in connection with sensitization to the hapten diphenylcyclopropenone (DPC). The source of these receptors is a woman in her 30s with alopecia areata. Some clones in this sample may be carry-over from other donors' samples.

This clonotype was detected a few times. V gene TRBV28 combines with J gene TRBJ1-2; 8 bases agree with TRBD1. This CDR3 spans 12 amino acids. The germline gives CDR1 MDHEN, CDR2 SYDVKM. Trimming cost V 6 bases and J 4 bases; bases outside gene matches: 1. CDR3 region: CASRGTGYGYTF. The CDR3, as DNA: TGTGCCAGCAGAGGGACAGGCTATGGCTACACCTTC.

This clonotype has just a few counts. V gene TRBV20-1 combines with J gene TRBJ2-7; 8 nucleotides agree with TRBD2. The germline gives CDR1 DFQATT, CDR2 SNEGSKA (reference sequence). V shed 2 bases and J 7 bases; nucleotides not matched to a gene: 7. This CDR3 comprises 13 residues. The CDR3: CSARHGLAREQYF. The CDR3 bases are TGCAGTGCTAGACATGGACTAGCTAGAGAGCAGTACTTC.

The rearrangement joins TRBV6-5 to TRBJ2-3; D not resolved. The CDR3 contains 15 residues. Germline values: CDR1 MNHEY, CDR2 SVGAGI. The germline V and J ends were trimmed by 8 bases and 0 bases, with 15 bases remaining between them. Written as DNA, the CDR3 is TGTGCCAGCTTCCCCGGAGACCTAAGCACAGATACGCAGTATTTT. It translates to CASFPGDLSTDTQYF.

This clonotype was found many times. This rearrangement joins TRBV2 to TRBJ2-1; 7 nucleotides align to TRBD2. The trim removed 10 bases at V and 8 bases at J, leaving 14 bases unmatched. Germline V gene lookup returns CDR1 SNHLY and CDR2 FYNNEI. CDR3 length: 14 amino acids. CDR3 nucleotides: TGTGCCACCGCTGGCGGGAGCAGGGCGGATGAGCAGTTCTTC. Protein: CATAGGSRADEQFF.

This clonotype is labeled medium-sized. This sequence joins TRBV28 and TRBJ2-5, with TRBD2 matching over 7 bases. Per germline, CDR1 MDHEN and CDR2 SYDVKM. V was clipped by 11 bases and J by 2 bases; unmatched bases: 5. The length of the CDR3 is 12 residues. The CDR3 region is CAVLADQETQYF. CDR3 DNA sequence: TGTGCCGTCCTAGCGGATCAAGAGACCCAGTACTTC.

This clonotype was seen at least ten times. The chain joins TRBV7-9 to TRBJ2-4; D possibly matches TRBD1 or TRBD2 (5 bases each). CDR1 is SEHNR, CDR2 FQNEAQ, per germline (reference sequence). The V end lost 0 bases, the J end lost 0 bases, and 12 bases lay between the germline ends. The CDR3 contains 17 residues. CDR3 region: CASSLAGEGIAKNIQYF. CDR3 DNA: TGTGCCAGCAGCTTAGCGGGGGAAGGTATAGCCAAAAACATTCAGTACTTC.

The V gene is TRBV12-3 or TRBV12-4, the J gene TRBJ2-2; D gene unclear. CDR3 length: 14 residues. V lost 6 bases, J lost 7 bases, and 15 bases lay in between. The CDR3 nucleotides read TGTGCCAGCAGATCTACCTGGAAGGACGGGGAGCTGTTTTTT. Its translation: CASRSTWKDGELFF.

The CDR3, as DNA: TGTGCCAGCAGCTTAAGGTCAGCGGCAGTTCTAGCGGGAGGACAAGAGACCCAGTACTTC. Its translation is CASSLRSAAVLAGGQETQYF. The chain couples TRBV7-2 to TRBJ2-5; 11 bases fit TRBD2. CDR1 and CDR2 (germline): SGHTA, FQGNSA. V shed 2 bases and J 2 bases; nucleotides not matched to a gene: 16. This CDR3 comprises 20 residues. The whole variable domain, remainder taken from reference TRBV7-2 and TRBJ2-5, is GAGVSQSPSNKVTEKGKDVELRCDPISGHTALYWYRQSLGQGLEFLIYFQGNSAPDKSGLPSDRFSAERTGGSVSTLTIQRTQQEDSAVYLCASSLRSAAVLAGGQETQYFGPGTRLLVL.

The chain combines TRBV28 with TRBJ1-5; possible D gene TRBD1, 6 bases. The V and J ends lost 3 bases and 6 bases respectively, with 12 bases between them. The V gene's germline CDR1 is MDHEN and CDR2 SYDVKM. The CDR3 sequence is 14 residues long. The CDR3 is CASSLSGEGQPQHF. In DNA, the CDR3 is TGTGCCAGCAGTTTGTCAGGGGAGGGTCAGCCCCAGCATTTT.

There are many counts of this clonotype. This CDR3 reads CASSQGPRPTDTQYF. The CDR3 bases are TGCGCCAGCAGCCAAGGGCCTCGACCCACAGATACGCAGTATTTT. V is TRBV4-3 and J is TRBJ2-3; D is undetermined. The V and J ends lost 1 base and 2 bases respectively, with 10 bases between them. Per germline, CDR1 LGHNA and CDR2 YSLEER. CDR3 length: 15 residues.